The clone carrying this TCR beta chain has only a few counts. Its cognate antigen is unknown. Uncontrolled infection, other autoimmune disease, pregnancy or lactation led to exclusion. Diagnoses rested on clinical symptoms, serum thyroxine and TRAb, thyroid ultrasound and orbital computed tomography. The data stem from a study of T cells in Graves' hyperthyroidism and ophthalmopathy. Study outcomes and limitations: Ophthalmopathy and stable hyperthyroidism were separated by a 13 V-J model. Most expanded thyroid clonotypes above 0.001 also appeared in blood.

Amplification targeted TCR beta CDR3 regions from RNA transcripts. The HTBI primer set was used in a first-round RT-PCR of the TCR CDR3. TCRdb analysed the multiplex PCR reads with MiXCR anew, one entry per CDR3 protein. The table shows about 570,000 distinct CDR3 sequences, with under 60% occurring only once. Sequences were obtained from peripheral blood or thyroid tissue (not recorded which). This clonotype was sampled from an adult woman with Graves' disease, either hyperthyroidism or ophthalmopathy (not recorded which).

DNA for the CDR3: TGTGCCAGCAGCGGGCGAGGGGGCGGCGGGGAGACCCAGTACTTC. It is translated as CASSGRGGGGETQYF. The chain links TRBV7-9 to TRBJ2-5; 7 nucleotides align to TRBD1. V was clipped by 5 bases and J by 5 bases; unmatched bases: 11. Germline CDR1 SEHNR, CDR2 FQNEAQ (reference sequence). This CDR3 has 15 residues.